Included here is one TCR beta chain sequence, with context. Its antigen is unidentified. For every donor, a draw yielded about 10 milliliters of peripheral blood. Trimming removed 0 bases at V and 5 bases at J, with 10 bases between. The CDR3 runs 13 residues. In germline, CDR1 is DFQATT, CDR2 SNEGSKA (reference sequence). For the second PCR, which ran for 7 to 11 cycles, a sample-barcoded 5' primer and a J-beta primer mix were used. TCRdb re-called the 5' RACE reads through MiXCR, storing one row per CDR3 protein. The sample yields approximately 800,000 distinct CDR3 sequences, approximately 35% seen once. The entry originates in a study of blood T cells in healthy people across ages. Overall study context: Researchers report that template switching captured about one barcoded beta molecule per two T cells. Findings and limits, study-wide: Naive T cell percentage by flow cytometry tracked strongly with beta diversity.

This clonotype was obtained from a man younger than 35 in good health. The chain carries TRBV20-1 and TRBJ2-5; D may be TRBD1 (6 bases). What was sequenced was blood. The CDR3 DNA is TGCAGTGCTAGAGAGGCGAGGGGGGAGACCCAGTACTTC. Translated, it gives CSAREARGETQYF.